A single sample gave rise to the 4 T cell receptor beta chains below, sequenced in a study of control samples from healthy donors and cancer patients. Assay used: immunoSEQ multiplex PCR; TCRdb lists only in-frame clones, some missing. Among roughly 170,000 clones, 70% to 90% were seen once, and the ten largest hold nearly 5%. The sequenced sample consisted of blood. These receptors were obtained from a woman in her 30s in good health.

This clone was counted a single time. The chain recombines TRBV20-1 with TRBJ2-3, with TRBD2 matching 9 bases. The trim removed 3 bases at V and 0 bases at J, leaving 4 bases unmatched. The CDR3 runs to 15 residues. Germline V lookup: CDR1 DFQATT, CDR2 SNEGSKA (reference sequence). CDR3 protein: CSASPSGTSTDTQYF. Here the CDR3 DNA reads TGCAGTGCTAGTCCTAGCGGGACTAGCACAGATACGCAGTATTTT.

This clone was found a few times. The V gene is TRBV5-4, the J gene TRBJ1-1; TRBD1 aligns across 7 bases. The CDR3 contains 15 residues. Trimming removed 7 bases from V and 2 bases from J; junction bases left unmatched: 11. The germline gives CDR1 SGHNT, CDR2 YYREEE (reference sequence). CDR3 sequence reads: CASSSQGFGNTEAFF. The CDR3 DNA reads TGTGCCAGCTCATCACAGGGGTTTGGAAACACTGAAGCTTTCTTT.

The CDR3 protein is CASSEARVSGANVLTF. For the CDR3, the DNA is TGTGCCAGCAGTGAAGCGAGGGTCTCTGGGGCCAACGTCCTGACTTTC. The V and J genes are TRBV2 and TRBJ2-6, with TRBD2 as a possible D gene (5 bases). There are 16 residues in the CDR3. Germline CDR1 reads SNHLY; CDR2 reads FYNNEI. V was clipped by 0 bases and J by 0 bases, with 6 bases between them.

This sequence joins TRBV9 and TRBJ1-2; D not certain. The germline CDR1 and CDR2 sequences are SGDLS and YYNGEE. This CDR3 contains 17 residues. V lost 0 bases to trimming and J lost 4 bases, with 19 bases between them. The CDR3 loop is CASSVDPASGRLYGYTF. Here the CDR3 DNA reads TGTGCCAGCAGCGTAGACCCAGCCTCGGGTCGCCTCTATGGCTACACCTTC.